This TCR beta chain is from a study of T cell repertoires in cytomegalovirus infection (dated by TCRdb to about 2019). Concerning the study at large: The HLA type of each donor mattered for the analysis, because public TCR beta signatures pointed to carriage of CMV infection along with the matching HLA type.

Sequencing used an Illumina HiSeq 1500. TCRdb cleaned the public reads at Q25 with fastp, built clones with MiXCR and kept in-frame beta chains. Each record represents a unique CDR3 protein, reported with the most common genes and DNA among its rows. The table for this sample lists hundreds of thousands of distinct CDR3 sequences; roughly a sixth of them were counted only once. Approximately 12% of the sample comes from the top ten. This clonotype was counted only a few times. The antigen it recognizes is unknown. Per-base qualities were not stored, and no clone one base away is much larger. V lost 2 bases and J lost 4 bases; the stretch between them is 15 bases long. Looking up the germline V gene yields CDR1 KGHSH and CDR2 LQKENI. Counted from cysteine to phenylalanine, this CDR3 has 16 amino acids. This entry keeps only the CDR3 DNA: 48 bases, framed from base 1. Results and caveats for the whole study, not just this receptor: In both this cohort and an independent roughly 400-donor cohort, the cumulative frequency of public TCR beta family members distinguished carriers of CMV infection plus the relevant HLA type. The ex vivo response was dominated by HLA-C-restricted CMV-specific TCR beta clonotypes, which also provided the single most frequent clonotype in two of eight donors.

The origin of this receptor is a human donor in good health (CMV status not recorded). Some clones in this sample may be carry-over from other donors' samples. The sample consisted of PBMCs. The V gene is TRBV18 and the J gene is TRBJ2-1; the D call could be TRBD1 or TRBD2, with each sharing 7 bases. The CDR3 amino acid sequence is: CASSPSNRGLYNEQFF. The DNA sequence is given as TGTGCCAGCTCACCATCTAACAGGGGACTATACAATGAGCAGTTCTTC.